This T cell receptor (beta chain) was sequenced during a study of tumor-infiltrating lymphocytes in primary liver carcinoma (dated by TCRdb to about 2017). Regarding the study in general: Between November 2015 and March 2016, a few patients in China with histopathologically diagnosed primary liver carcinoma had surgical resection. A total of approximately 35 specimens from 5 patients underwent TCRbeta repertoire sequencing, comprising roughly 25 tumor regions, 5 adjacent noncancerous liver tissues and 5 peripheral blood samples. Each sample produced about 3.5 to 7.13 million productive TCRbeta reads, and read depth showed no significant difference between tissue types. The five patients, three men and two women aged 30 to 69 years, had hepatocellular carcinoma (four) or combined HCC and intrahepatic cholangiocarcinoma (one). Reproducibility between technical replicate repertoires was high, with correlation coefficients above 0.98 and mean shared-clone rates roughly 0.91. For each liver tumor, the study sampled five regions along with adjacent normal tissue and blood, and applied TCRbeta repertoire sequencing, expression microarrays and whole-exome sequencing. Tumors of the five patients were stage T1-T3 N0M0 with maximum diameters of about 4.2 to 10 cm.

From the cysteine up to the phenylalanine, the CDR3 has a length of 15 residues. Just CDR3 DNA is preserved here, 45 bases in frame from base 1. Trimming at the junction amounts to 6 bases on V and 2 bases on J, and the germline ends lie 15 bases apart. Broad study findings and their caveats: Consistent with antigen-driven expansion, pairs of tumor regions showed higher repertoire overlap (mean about 35%) than either tumor-adjacent pairs (about 17%) or tumor-blood pairs (approximately 15%). Because only the TCR beta chain was sequenced and unpaired alpha chains were not captured, true repertoire diversity is likely underestimated. Comparison of CD4+ and CD8+ T cell repertoires was precluded by the use of bulk unsorted samples. The top 250 clones made up a significantly larger repertoire fraction in tumors than in blood (p = 0.039). With just a few patients in the study, the authors point out that the findings should be validated in a larger study.

Many counts were recorded for this clonotype. The antigen it recognizes is unknown. No clone much larger than this one lies a single base away; base qualities are absent. TRIzol reagent was used to extract blood RNA from unsorted whole blood, while the DNeasy Blood & Tissue kit provided the germline DNA. Chronic HBV infection was present in the patients, and the patients were treatment-naive at sampling. Before surgery, approximately 4 milliliters of peripheral blood were drawn into K2EDTA tubes. A constant-region primer and ProtoScript II reverse transcriptase were used to reverse-transcribe TCRbeta-specific cDNA from 500 ng total RNA. Three nested multiplex PCR rounds, following a slightly modified ARM-PCR procedure, were used to build the TCRbeta libraries. Each of the first two PCR rounds ran for around 11 cycles using multiplex TRBV1-TRBV30 forward primers together with a Cbeta reverse primer. Sample barcodes and Illumina adapters were added in a final 25-cycle PCR with Deep VentR polymerase. Before sequencing, amplicons between 200 and 500 bp were purified from gel using a QIAquick gel extraction kit. An Illumina HiSeq 2500 was used to sequence the TCRbeta amplicons with 250-bp paired-end reads. On the authors' methods: Trimmomatic v0.33 was used to quality-trim the reads, and FLASH v1.2.11 was used to merge paired reads so that full CDR3 sequences could be recovered. V, D and J germline segments were assigned to the rearranged TCRbeta sequences using MiGEC v1.2.1b. Clonotype statistics and Shannon-Wiener diversity indices were calculated with VDJtools v1.0.0. Except for diversity analysis, only the 250 most abundant clonotypes of each sample were used in subsequent analyses to reduce sampling bias. Starting from the raw public reads, TCRdb applied fastp trimming at Q25, assembled clones with MiXCR and retained in-frame beta chains. Rows merge per CDR3 protein into single entries with the most common DNA and genes. These V and J calls are TCRdb output, not the study's own analysis. The sample table records approximately 310,000 distinct CDR3 sequences; roughly two thirds of these occur just once. The leading ten clones occupy about 8.4% of the sample.

The sequence is built from TRBV12-3 or TRBV12-4 and TRBJ2-3; tentative D gene TRBD2, with 5 bases matching. The specimen was peripheral blood. This sequence originates from a man in his forties with primary liver carcinoma and hepatitis B virus infection. The encoded CDR3 is CASRTGLLFTDTQYF. The nucleotides read TGTGCCAGCAGAACTGGACTGCTTTTCACAGATACGCAGTATTTT.